The clone carrying this T cell receptor (beta chain) was counted once. As yet, its antigen is unknown. Those donating, healthy Caucasian individuals from Russia, were aged 6 to 90. Germline lookup yields CDR1 SGHDT and CDR2 YYEEEE. The CDR3 runs 14 residues. V shed 2 bases, J shed 2 bases, and the junction held 3 bases outside the gene matches. The data stem from a study of blood T cells in healthy people across ages. At the level of the study: Template switching caught about one barcoded beta molecule for each two T cells.

Through a sample-barcoded 5' primer and a J-beta primer mix, a second PCR was run for roughly 7 to 11 cycles. TCRdb used MiXCR to reprocess the 5' RACE reads, holding one entry per CDR3 protein. The sample records about 680,000 distinct CDR3 sequences, approximately 49% being singletons. Overall study results and limits: Fewer expanded clones and more diversity marked long-lived versus aged donors.

The chain has TRBV5-6 and TRBJ2-5, with 7 bases aligning to TRBD1. Sequenced: blood. The receptor was isolated from a woman in her sixties or seventies in good health. CDR3 sequence (DNA): TGTGCCAGCAGCTTCAGACAGGGACAAGAGACCCAGTACTTC. It specifies CASSFRQGQETQYF.